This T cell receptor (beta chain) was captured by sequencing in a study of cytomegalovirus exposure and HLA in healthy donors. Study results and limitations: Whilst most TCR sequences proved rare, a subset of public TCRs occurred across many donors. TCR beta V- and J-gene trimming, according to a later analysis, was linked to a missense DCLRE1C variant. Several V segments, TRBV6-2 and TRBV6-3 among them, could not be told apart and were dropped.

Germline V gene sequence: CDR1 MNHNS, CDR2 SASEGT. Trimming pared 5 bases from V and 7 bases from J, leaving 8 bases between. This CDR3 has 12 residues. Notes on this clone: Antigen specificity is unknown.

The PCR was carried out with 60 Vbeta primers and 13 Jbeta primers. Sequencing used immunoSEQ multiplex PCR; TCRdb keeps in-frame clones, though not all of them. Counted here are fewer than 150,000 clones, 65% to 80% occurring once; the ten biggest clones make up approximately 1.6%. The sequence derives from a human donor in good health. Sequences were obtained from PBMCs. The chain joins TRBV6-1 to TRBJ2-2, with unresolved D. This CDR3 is CASSLNYGELFF. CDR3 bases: TGTGCCAGCAGTTTAAACTACGGGGAGCTGTTTTTT.